This T cell receptor beta chain was found in a study of blood T cells in healthy people across ages. This clonotype came up a few times. Alongside a J-beta primer mix, a sample-barcoded 5' primer served in a second PCR lasting about 6 to 12 cycles. One entry per CDR3 protein, called by TCRdb with MiXCR from the 5' RACE reads. The table records 1 million or so distinct CDR3 sequences, roughly a quarter of them present only once. PBMCs, at least 7 million per sample, were isolated. Germline loops: CDR1 MNHEY, CDR2 SVGEGT. Trimming cost V 11 bases and J 8 bases; bases outside gene matches: 15. This CDR3 has 14 residues. The same sample was also used in a study of T cells of mothers and their children.

The V and J genes are TRBV6-2 or TRBV6-3 and TRBJ2-7; 10 nucleotides align to TRBD1. This sequence originates from a girl aged 2 to 9 in good health. Sequenced sample: blood. CDR3 sequence: CAGAGTGADVKQYF. The CDR3 DNA reads as TGTGCCGGCGCCGGGACAGGGGCTGATGTCAAGCAGTACTTC.